This entry is about one T cell receptor (beta chain). The CDR3 totals 17 residues. CDR1 is SGHTA and CDR2 is FQGNSA in the germline V gene. J was trimmed by 1 base and V by 5 bases; bases with no gene match: 9. This record belongs to a study of T-cell reconstitution after alpha-beta-depleted transplantation in children. Library preparation (for TCRbeta) was performed with unique molecular identifiers. From the PCR reads, TCRdb called clonotypes with MiXCR, one entry per CDR3 protein. In the table there are roughly 300,000 distinct CDR3 sequences, around a tenth of which are singletons. The sequence was collected from a human donor who donated a stem cell graft to a child with acute lymphoblastic leukemia. The genes are TRBV7-2 and TRBJ2-3; 10 nucleotides align to TRBD2. The material sequenced was PBMCs from the stem cell graft donor, taken from the stem cell graft. CDR3 coding DNA: TGTGCCAGCAGCGTAGTCTCCGGGACTAGCGGCACAGATACGCAGTATTTT. This gives the protein CASSVVSGTSGTDTQYF.